A selection of T cell receptor beta chains follows, all from one sample in a study of blood T cells in healthy people across ages. A single record per CDR3 protein comes from TCRdb applying MiXCR to the 5' RACE reads. The table includes some 640,000 distinct CDR3 sequences, about half detected once. Sequences were obtained from blood. The receptors come from a woman in her fifties or sixties in good health. Both conserved end residues are part of each CDR3. Each record gives: V gene, J gene, clone size, D gene, CDR3 DNA, CDR3 protein. The D gene is left open where the match is weak. Clone size is given for some rows only: seen once, a few or many times, or a class if the clone is expanded.

>TRBV28|TRBJ2-7|NA|NA
TGTGCCAGCAGTGACCCGGGACAAGGGTACGAGCAGTACTTC
CASSDPGQGYEQYF
>TRBV25-1|TRBJ1-4|NA|NA
TGTGCCAGCAGTGAATACAGGGAGGGTGGAAAACTGTTTTTT
CASSEYREGGKLFF
>TRBV7-2|TRBJ2-7|NA|NA
TGTGCCAGCAGCGCAGCCCCCCTTTGGGAGCAGTACTTC
CASSAAPLWEQYF
>TRBV29-1|TRBJ2-5|few|NA
TGCAGCGTTGACCGCACTGGGAAGACCCAGTACTTC
CSVDRTGKTQYF
>TRBV28|TRBJ1-2|NA|NA
TGTGCCAGCAACCACCTGACAGAACCGACTGGCTACACCTTC
CASNHLTEPTGYTF
>TRBV7-9|TRBJ2-5|NA|NA
TGTGCCAGCGGCTTACCCCGGGCCGGATACAATGAGCAGTACTTC
CASGLPRAGYNEQYF
>TRBV11-2|TRBJ2-2|once|NA
TGTGCCAGCAGTAATCCGGACGGGGAGCTGTTTTTT
CASSNPDGELFF
>TRBV7-2|TRBJ2-4|NA|NA
TGTGCCAGCAGCTTAGCGGCGTCCTCAAACATTCAGTACTTC
CASSLAASSNIQYF
>TRBV5-1|TRBJ2-2|NA|TRBD2
TGCGCCAGCAGCCAAGCGGGAGGGAGCACCGGGGAGCTGTTTTTT
CASSQAGGSTGELFF
>TRBV12-3/TRBV12-4|TRBJ2-4|few|NA
TGTGCCAGCAGAACCAGGATCCTCGGCATTCAGTACTTC
CASRTRILGIQYF
>TRBV24-1|TRBJ2-1|NA|TRBD2
TGTGCCACCAGTGATTTGGGCCGGGAGGGGGAGTTCTTC
CATSDLGREGEFF
>TRBV6-2/TRBV6-3|TRBJ2-5|NA|NA
TGTGCCAGCAGTTACATTTTCGTGGGAGCAGGAGAGACCCAGTACTTC
CASSYIFVGAGETQYF
>TRBV10-3|TRBJ1-2|NA|TRBD1
TGTGCCATCAGTGAACGACAGGGATGGGATGGCTACACCTTC
CAISERQGWDGYTF
>TRBV20-1|TRBJ2-3|NA|NA
TGCAGTGCTATAGGCCGGATAGATACGCAGTATTTT
CSAIGRIDTQYF
>TRBV7-8|TRBJ2-1|NA|NA
TGTGCCAGCAGCTCCGGCCTGGAGAGTCTCTACAATGAGCAGTTCTTC
CASSSGLESLYNEQFF
>TRBV6-2/TRBV6-3|TRBJ2-5|NA|TRBD1
TGTGCCAGCAGCGATTCAGGACAGGGGGCCTTGGAGACCCAGTACTTC
CASSDSGQGALETQYF
>TRBV18|TRBJ2-5|NA|NA
TGTGCCAGCTCACCACGAATCCCTCAAGAGACCCAGTACTTC
CASSPRIPQETQYF
>TRBV2|TRBJ2-2|NA|NA
TGTGCCAGCAGTGAATCTATGACACACACCGGGGAGCTGTTTTTT
CASSESMTHTGELFF
>TRBV5-1|TRBJ2-5|few|NA
TGCGCCAGCAGCCGGGGGAGCAGCGAGCTCCAAGAGACCCAGTACTTC
CASSRGSSELQETQYF
>TRBV4-2|TRBJ2-3|NA|NA
TGTGCCAGCAGCCCCCCAGAAGGGACTCCGAACACAGATACGCAGTATTTT
CASSPPEGTPNTDTQYF
>TRBV2|TRBJ1-2|few|NA
TGTGCCAGCAGTGATCTAGGGGCTAACTATGGCTACACCTTC
CASSDLGANYGYTF
>TRBV6-2/TRBV6-3|TRBJ2-1|once|TRBD1
TGTGCCAGCAGTTACTGGACAACAGGGGATCTGAATGAGCAGTTCTTC
CASSYWTTGDLNEQFF
>TRBV7-9|TRBJ2-1|once|NA
TGTGCCAGCAGCGCCCGTAGCGTTTCCTACAATGAGCAGTTCTTC
CASSARSVSYNEQFF
>TRBV20-1|TRBJ2-1|NA|TRBD2
TGCAGTGCTCCTCTAGCGGCGAGCTCCTACAATGAGCAGTTCTTC
CSAPLAASSYNEQFF
>TRBV2|TRBJ2-7|NA|NA
TGTGCCGGCAGGGATAGAGGACGAACCTACGAGCAGTACTTC
CAGRDRGRTYEQYF
>TRBV28|TRBJ2-3|NA|NA
TGTGCCAGCAGTCCCCAAATGACGGGGGCGCAGTATTTT
CASSPQMTGAQYF
>TRBV5-1|TRBJ2-7|NA|TRBD2
TGCGCCAGCAGCAGGCTGACTAGCGGGACGACCTACGAGCAGTACTTC
CASSRLTSGTTYEQYF
>TRBV2|TRBJ1-2|NA|NA
TGTGCCAGCCACGGGGGGGGCCTTGTCTATGGCTACACCTTC
CASHGGGLVYGYTF
>TRBV7-2|TRBJ2-1|NA|NA
TGTGCCAGCAGCCGTCAGGGTGTGGAGGGTGAGCAGTTCTTC
CASSRQGVEGEQFF
>TRBV20-1|TRBJ2-7|few|NA
TGCAGTGCTAGTAATCGGGATAACTACGAGCAGTACTTC
CSASNRDNYEQYF
>TRBV29-1|TRBJ2-7|NA|NA
TGCAGCGTTCGGATACCTTCCTACAATGAGCAGTACTTC
CSVRIPSYNEQYF
>TRBV29-1|TRBJ2-2|NA|NA
TGCAGCGTTGAAGATAACGCCGGGGAGCTGTTTTTT
CSVEDNAGELFF
>TRBV5-6|TRBJ2-7|NA|TRBD1
TGTGCCAGCAGCGGAACCGGGACAGGGACTCCCGCGGGAACCTACGAGCAGTACTTC
CASSGTGTGTPAGTYEQYF
>TRBV6-6|TRBJ1-5|NA|TRBD1
TGTGCCAGCAGTCAAGGACAGGGCGCCAATCAGCCCCAGCATTTT
CASSQGQGANQPQHF
>TRBV28|TRBJ2-7|NA|NA
TGTGCCAGCAGTTACGCCAGGCGAACGATCGAATACGAGCAGTACTTC
CASSYARRTIEYEQYF
>TRBV9|TRBJ2-3|NA|NA
TGTGCCAGCAGCGTAACCGCGGGGAACACAGATACGCAGTATTTT
CASSVTAGNTDTQYF
>TRBV29-1|TRBJ1-3|NA|NA
TGCAGCGCCTCCTTATTAGGAAACACCATATATTTT
CSASLLGNTIYF
>TRBV9|TRBJ2-3|NA|NA
TGTGCCAGCAATAAGGGACGAGGGGATACGCAGTATTTT
CASNKGRGDTQYF
>TRBV30|TRBJ2-5|NA|NA
TGTGCCTGGATGTCGGGGGGCGCGGAGACCCAGTACTTC
CAWMSGGAETQYF
>TRBV15|TRBJ2-7|NA|TRBD2
TGTGCCACCAGCAGGGCGGGACTAGCGGTTGACGAGCAGTACTTC
CATSRAGLAVDEQYF
>TRBV20-1|TRBJ2-1|NA|TRBD1
TGCAGCGCTAGAAGTTGGACAGGGGAATCCTACAATGAGCAGTTCTTC
CSARSWTGESYNEQFF
>TRBV29-1|TRBJ2-7|NA|NA
TGCAGCGTGGGGAAGGGGGGAAGGAGGTACAATGAGCAGTACTTC
CSVGKGGRRYNEQYF
>TRBV27|TRBJ2-7|NA|NA
TGTGCCAGCAGTTCCCTAGCGACCTACGAGCAGTACTTC
CASSSLATYEQYF
>TRBV7-9|TRBJ1-4|few|NA
TGTGCCAGCAGCTTAACCGGGACAACTAATGAAAAACTGTTTTTT
CASSLTGTTNEKLFF
>TRBV5-1|TRBJ2-5|NA|NA
TGCGCCAGCAGCTTGGGTCTGATAGCGACCTCGCAAGAGACCCAGTACTTC
CASSLGLIATSQETQYF
>TRBV5-1|TRBJ2-5|once|NA
TGCGCCAGCAGCTTTACAGGGACGTACCAAGAGACCCAGTACTTC
CASSFTGTYQETQYF
>TRBV11-2|TRBJ1-2|few|TRBD1
TGTGCCAGCAGCCCAGTCCGGGACAGGGAATACTATGGCTACACCTTC
CASSPVRDREYYGYTF
>TRBV2|TRBJ1-2|few|TRBD1
TGTGCCAGCAGAACCGCGTTTCTTTGGGACAGACGGAACTATGGCTACACCTTC
CASRTAFLWDRRNYGYTF
>TRBV24-1|TRBJ2-7|NA|NA
TGTGCCACCAGTGGGACAGATAACTCCTACGAGCAGTACTTC
CATSGTDNSYEQYF
>TRBV5-1|TRBJ2-3|NA|NA
TGCGCCAGCAGCTTGGTCGGGGCCGTTAGAGATACGCAGTATTTT
CASSLVGAVRDTQYF
>TRBV6-2/TRBV6-3|TRBJ1-1|NA|TRBD1
TGTGCCAGCACCAAGACAGGGGGCGGGATGAACACTGAAGCTTTCTTT
CASTKTGGGMNTEAFF
>TRBV2|TRBJ1-2|NA|NA
TGTGCCAGCAGTGAAGCACAAGGGAGTGGTGGCTACACCTTC
CASSEAQGSGGYTF
>TRBV2|TRBJ2-7|NA|NA
TGTGCCAGCCTTACTAGCAGGAGGGGCCCTACCCGCGAGCAGTACTTC
CASLTSRRGPTREQYF
>TRBV7-9|TRBJ2-7|few|NA
TGTGCCAGCAGGATGACAGCCGGATCCTACGAGCAGTACTTC
CASRMTAGSYEQYF
>TRBV7-9|TRBJ2-4|few|NA
TGTGCCAGCAGCTTAGTCCCTTTCCAGGGCCCGCTAGCCAAAAACATTCAGTACTTC
CASSLVPFQGPLAKNIQYF
>TRBV11-1|TRBJ2-5|NA|NA
TGTGCCAGCAGCTTAGGCTACAGCATATTCGGGACCCAAGAGACCCAGTACTTC
CASSLGYSIFGTQETQYF
>TRBV24-1|TRBJ2-3|NA|NA
TGTGCCACCAGTGCATACACAGATACGCAGTATTTT
CATSAYTDTQYF
>TRBV7-2|TRBJ2-7|NA|NA
TGTGCCAGCAGCTTACAGGCTGCGGGCTCCGAGCAGTACTTC
CASSLQAAGSEQYF
>TRBV6-4|TRBJ1-6|NA|TRBD1
TGTGCCAGCAGACTACCGGGACAGGGGTATTCACCCCTCCACTTT
CASRLPGQGYSPLHF